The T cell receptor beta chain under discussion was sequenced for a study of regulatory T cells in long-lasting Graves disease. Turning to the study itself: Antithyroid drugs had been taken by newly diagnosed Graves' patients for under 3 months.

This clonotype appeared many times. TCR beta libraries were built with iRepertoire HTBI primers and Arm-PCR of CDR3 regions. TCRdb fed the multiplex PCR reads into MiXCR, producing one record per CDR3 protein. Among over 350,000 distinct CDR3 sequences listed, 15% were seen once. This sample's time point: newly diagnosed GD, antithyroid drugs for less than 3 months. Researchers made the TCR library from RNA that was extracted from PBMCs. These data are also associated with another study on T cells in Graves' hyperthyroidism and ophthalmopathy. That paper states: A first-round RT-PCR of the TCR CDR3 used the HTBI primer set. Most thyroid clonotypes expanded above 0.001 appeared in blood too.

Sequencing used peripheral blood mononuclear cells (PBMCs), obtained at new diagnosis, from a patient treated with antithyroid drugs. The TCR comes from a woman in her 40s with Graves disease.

This CDR3 is CASSQDPGLNTGELFF. Written as DNA, the CDR3 is TGCGCCAGCAGCCAAGATCCTGGGCTGAACACCGGGGAGCTGTTTTTT. V usage is TRBV5-1 and J usage is TRBJ2-2; D not resolved. This CDR3 spans 16 amino acids. Per the germline V gene, CDR1 is SGHRS and CDR2 is YFSETQ. V dropped 4 bases and J dropped 1 base, with 14 bases sitting between them.